A single sample gave rise to the 16 T cell receptor beta chains below, sequenced in a study of blood T cell repertoires in COVID-19. This table comes from immunoSEQ multiplex PCR, and its TCRdb copy is limited to in-frame clones, with some not included. The data hold some 250,000 clones, with 75% to 90% observed a single time. The source material was PBMCs or T cells enriched from blood (not recorded which). The source is a man between 40 and 49 years old who had recovered from COVID-19.

The chain has TRBV7-8 and TRBJ1-3; D perhaps matches TRBD1 (5 bases). The CDR3 sequence is 14 residues long. V was clipped by 1 base and J by 7 bases, with 11 bases between them. Germline assignment: CDR1 SGHVS and CDR2 FQNEAQ. In DNA, the CDR3 is TGTGCCAGCAGCTTAGAGGCAGGGTGGAACACCATATATTTT. Its protein is CASSLEAGWNTIYF.

The rearrangement uses TRBV23-1 and TRBJ1-1; D call uncertain. TRBV23-1 is given ORF status, its function remaining uncertain. This CDR3 contains 13 residues. The V end lost 6 bases, the J end lost 1 base, and 9 bases lay between the germline ends. CDR3 region: CASRNSTNTEAFF. DNA of the CDR3: TGCGCCAGCAGGAATAGTACGAACACTGAAGCTTTCTTT.

The V and J genes are TRBV6-4 and TRBJ2-2; D gene unclear. Trimming stripped 3 bases from V and 0 bases from J, with 5 bases between. CDR3 length: 14 residues. Looked up from germline, CDR1 is MRHNA and CDR2 is SNTAGT. The CDR3 DNA reads as TGTGCCAGCAGTGAAGCTGCGAACACCGGGGAGCTGTTTTTT. It yields the protein CASSEAANTGELFF.

The chain is built from TRBV19 and TRBJ2-3, with D maybe TRBD2 (5 bases). Germline V CDR1 and CDR2: LNHDA, SQIVND (reference sequence). The CDR3 sequence is 15 residues long. V was pared by 7 bases and J by 0 bases, with 14 bases between. CDR3 in amino acids: CASTPPAGSTDTQYF. The DNA of the CDR3 is TGTGCCAGTACCCCCCCCGCGGGTAGCACAGATACGCAGTATTTT.

The chain couples TRBV6-5 to TRBJ1-5; 7 nucleotides agree with TRBD1. The V and J ends lost 0 bases and 4 bases, in that order; junction bases with no gene match: 6. This CDR3 is 16 amino acids long. Germline V CDR1 and CDR2: MNHEY, SVGAGI. The CDR3: CASSYSYRGRNQPQHF. The DNA of the CDR3 is TGTGCCAGCAGTTACTCGTACAGGGGAAGGAATCAGCCCCAGCATTTT.

V and J are TRBV9 and TRBJ2-7; TRBD2 aligns across 8 bases. The CDR3 runs to 14 residues. Per the germline V gene, CDR1 is SGDLS and CDR2 is YYNGEE. Trimming at V came to 0 bases and at J to 5 bases, leaving 4 bases not matched to a gene. In DNA, the CDR3 is TGTGCCAGCAGCGTAGGCGGGGGGACGCACGAGCAGTACTTC. Translation: CASSVGGGTHEQYF.

The V call is TRBV6-5, the J call TRBJ1-6; 11 positions match TRBD1. Germline assignment: CDR1 MNHEY and CDR2 SVGAGI. V shed 6 bases, J shed 14 bases, and the junction held 12 bases outside the gene matches. This CDR3 contains 15 residues. CDR3 sequence reads: CASSQGQGVLPALHF. Here the CDR3 DNA reads TGTGCCAGCAGCCAGGGACAGGGGGTTCTCCCGGCCCTCCACTTT.

A note on this clone: This same CDR3 is encoded by further DNA sequences in the sample. The chain recombines TRBV7-9 with TRBJ1-6; D call uncertain. V lost 6 bases and J lost 6, with 15 bases in between. This CDR3 spans 15 amino acids. CDR1 and CDR2 from the germline V gene are SEHNR and FQNEAQ (reference sequence). The CDR3 loop is CASSPLTSSNSPLHF. The DNA for the CDR3 is TGTGCCAGCAGTCCCTTGACTTCGAGTAATTCACCCCTCCACTTT. The whole variable domain, filled in from reference TRBV7-9 and TRBJ1-6, reads DTGVSQNPRHKITKRGQNVTFRCDPISEHNRLYWYRQTLGQGPEFLTYFQNEAQLEKSRLLSDRFSAERPKGSFSTLEIQRTEQGDSAMYLCASSPLTSSNSPLHFGNGTRLTVT.

This chain connects TRBV6-5 to TRBJ1-5; TRBD1 aligns across 7 bases. Germline V CDR1 and CDR2: MNHEY, SVGAGI. V lost 6 bases to trimming and J lost 4 bases; unmatched junction nucleotides: 6. CDR3 size: 14 residues. In DNA, the CDR3 is TGTGCCAGCAGACAAACAGGGGATAATCAGCCCCAGCATTTT. Protein: CASRQTGDNQPQHF.

The V gene is TRBV11-2, the J gene TRBJ2-7; 9 bases are shared with TRBD2. Germline CDR1 is SGHAT and CDR2 is FQNNGV. The CDR3 is 17 residues long. J was trimmed by 0 bases and V by 5 bases; bases with no gene match: 11. The CDR3 loop is CASSRTGGTSISYEQYF. As DNA, the CDR3 is TGTGCCAGCAGCCGAACCGGGGGGACTAGCATCTCCTACGAGCAGTACTTC.

The V gene is TRBV30, the J gene TRBJ2-7, with TRBD1 matching 9 bases. The CDR3 totals 14 residues. Germline V gene sequence: CDR1 GTSNPN, CDR2 SVGIG (reference sequence). Losses at the gene ends were 1 base for V and 3 bases for J; bases not matched to a gene: 4. This chain's CDR3 is CAWSAGTGIYEQYF. In DNA form, the CDR3 reads TGTGCCTGGAGTGCCGGGACAGGGATCTACGAGCAGTACTTC.

This clone was seen once. The rearrangement joins TRBV14 to TRBJ1-2; D remains ambiguous. The V end was cut by 0 bases, the J end by 6 bases, with 8 bases between. This CDR3 region has 13 residues. CDR1 SGHDN and CDR2 FVKESK come from the germline V gene. In DNA form, the CDR3 reads TGTGCCAGCAGCCAAGACGGTTTCGATGGCTACACCTTC. Protein: CASSQDGFDGYTF.

The chain couples TRBV27 to TRBJ1-1, with D perhaps TRBD1 (6 bases). Germline-derived CDR1 and CDR2 are MNHEY and SMNVEV (reference sequence). The V gene lost 7 bases and the J gene lost 1 base, with 13 bases spanning the gap. The CDR3 is 14 residues long. CDR3 in amino acids: CASIKRGRNTEAFF. In DNA form, the CDR3 reads TGTGCCAGCATCAAGAGGGGGAGGAACACTGAAGCTTTCTTT.

V is TRBV19 and J is TRBJ1-1; D is possibly TRBD1 (6 bases). This CDR3 contains 15 residues. Trimming shortened V by 1 base and J by 3 bases, and 12 bases separated the two germline ends. Germline CDR1 is LNHDA and CDR2 is SQIVND (reference sequence). The CDR3 sequence is CASSIGGGTYTEAFF. The CDR3, as DNA: TGTGCCAGTAGTATAGGTGGGGGCACTTACACTGAAGCTTTCTTT.

The CDR3 nucleotides are TGTGCCAGCAGTGAGACAGGGGTTGGTGAAAAACTGTTTTTT. It specifies CASSETGVGEKLFF. This chain joins TRBV2 and TRBJ1-4; 8 bases agree with TRBD1. With V trimmed by 3 bases and J by 7 bases, 4 bases remained unmatched. Germline values: CDR1 SNHLY, CDR2 FYNNEI. The CDR3 totals 14 residues. The full variable domain, in which reference TRBV2 and TRBJ1-4 provide the parts outside the CDR3, is EPEVTQTPSHQVTQMGQEVILRCVPISNHLYFYWYRQILGQKVEFLVSFYNNEISEKSEIFDDQFSVERPDGSNFTLKIRSTKLEDSAMYFCASSETGVGEKLFFGSGTQLSVL.

This rearrangement joins TRBV5-6 to TRBJ1-4; D gene ambiguous. The V gene lost 7 bases and the J gene lost 7 bases, with 11 bases spanning the gap. CDR3 length: 12 residues. Germline V lookup: CDR1 SGHDT, CDR2 YYEEEE. CDR3 protein: CASPGLAEKLFF. As DNA, the CDR3 is TGTGCCAGCCCGGGGTTAGCTGAAAAACTGTTTTTT.